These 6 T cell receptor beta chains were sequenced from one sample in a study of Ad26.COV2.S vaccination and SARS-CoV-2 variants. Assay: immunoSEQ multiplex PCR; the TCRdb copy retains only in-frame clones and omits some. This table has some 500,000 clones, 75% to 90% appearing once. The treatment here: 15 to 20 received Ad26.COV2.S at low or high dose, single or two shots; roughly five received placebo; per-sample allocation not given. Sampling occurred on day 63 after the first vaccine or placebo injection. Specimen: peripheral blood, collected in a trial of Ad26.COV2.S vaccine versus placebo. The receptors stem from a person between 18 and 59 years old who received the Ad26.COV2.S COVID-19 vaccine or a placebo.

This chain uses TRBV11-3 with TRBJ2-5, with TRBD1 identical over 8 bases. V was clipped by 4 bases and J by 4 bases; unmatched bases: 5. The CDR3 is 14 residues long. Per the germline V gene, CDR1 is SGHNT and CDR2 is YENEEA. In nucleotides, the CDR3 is TGTGCCAGCAGCTCGGTCAGGGGGCCAGAGACCCAGTACTTC. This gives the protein CASSSVRGPETQYF.

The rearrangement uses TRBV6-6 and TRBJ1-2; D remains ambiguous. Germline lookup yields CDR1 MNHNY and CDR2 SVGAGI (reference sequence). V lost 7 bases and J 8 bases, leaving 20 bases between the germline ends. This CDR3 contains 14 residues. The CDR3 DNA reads TGTGCCAGCACTTTCCCCTCCACTCCAAACGGCTACACCTTC. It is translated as CASTFPSTPNGYTF.

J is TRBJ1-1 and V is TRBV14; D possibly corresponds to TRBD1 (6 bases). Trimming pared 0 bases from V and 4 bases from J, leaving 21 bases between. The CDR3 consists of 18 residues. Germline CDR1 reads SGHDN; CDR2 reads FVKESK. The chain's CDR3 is CASSQDAGGRGGPTEAFF. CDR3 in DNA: TGTGCCAGCAGCCAAGACGCCGGGGGCCGGGGGGGCCCCACTGAAGCTTTCTTT.

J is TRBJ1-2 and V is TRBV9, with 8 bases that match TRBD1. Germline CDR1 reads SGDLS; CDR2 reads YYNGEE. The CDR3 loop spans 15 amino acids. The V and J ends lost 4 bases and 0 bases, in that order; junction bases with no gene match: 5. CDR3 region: CASSLRQGTNYGYTF. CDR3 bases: TGTGCCAGCAGCCTGAGACAGGGGACTAACTATGGCTACACCTTC.

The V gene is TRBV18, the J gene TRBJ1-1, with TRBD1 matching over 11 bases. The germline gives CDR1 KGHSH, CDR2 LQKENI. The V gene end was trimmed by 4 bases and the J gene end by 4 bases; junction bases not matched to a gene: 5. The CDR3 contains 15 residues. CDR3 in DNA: TGTGCCAGCTCACGGCTCGGGACAGGGGGCACTGAAGCTTTCTTT. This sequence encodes CASSRLGTGGTEAFF.

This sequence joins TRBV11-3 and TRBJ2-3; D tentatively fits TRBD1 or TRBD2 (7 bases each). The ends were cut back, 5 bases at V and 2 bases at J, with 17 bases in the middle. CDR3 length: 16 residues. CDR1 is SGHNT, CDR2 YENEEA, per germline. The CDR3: CASSEVQGRVTDTQYF. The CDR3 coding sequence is TGTGCCAGCAGCGAGGTACAGGGGAGGGTCACAGATACGCAGTATTTT.